This T cell receptor beta chain was found in a study of blood T cells in healthy people across ages. Worth noting for this clonotype: The antigen is undetermined.

The study, taken as a whole, reports: Not knowing donor CMV status may have confounded expanded clonotype changes.

V dropped 1 base and J dropped 4 bases, with 11 bases sitting between them. This CDR3 is built from 15 residues. Germline CDR1 LGHNA, CDR2 YSLEER. Sample-barcoded 5' priming and a J-beta primer mix drove a second PCR of roughly 6 to 12 cycles. TCRdb re-analysed the 5' RACE reads in MiXCR, keeping a single row per CDR3 protein. Found here are 1.5 million to 2 million distinct CDR3 sequences, around half of them singletons; the top ten hold roughly 2%. The gene calls are TRBV4-3 and TRBJ2-1; TRBD1 or TRBD2 may be the D gene (5 bases each). The sequence derives from a woman aged 40 to 50 in good health. The sequenced sample was blood. The CDR3 DNA sequence: TGCGCCAGCAGCCAAGGACTAACAGGATACAATGAGCAGTTCTTC. Protein product: CASSQGLTGYNEQFF.